This T cell receptor (beta chain) was captured in a study of cytomegalovirus exposure and HLA in healthy donors. The PCR had 60 Vbeta and 13 Jbeta primers. The protocol was immunoSEQ multiplex PCR, while the TCRdb copy is restricted to in-frame clones and leaves out a portion. The top ten clones hold about 1.5% of a sample with about 98,000 clones, roughly 77% of them seen once. The length of the CDR3 is 17 residues. The V and J ends lost 0 bases and 1 base, in that order; junction bases with no gene match: 6. Germline values: CDR1 SGHRS, CDR2 YFSETQ. Worth noting for this clone: Its antigen is not identified.

General observations from the study: Later analysis found that TCR beta chains associated with HLA were more clonally expanded than other, equally common chains.

This chain connects TRBV5-1 to TRBJ2-3, with 9 bases aligning to TRBD2. The sequencing sample was made of PBMCs. The source of this sequence is a man aged 40-50 years in good health and CMV-seronegative. CDR3 sequence (DNA): TGCGCCAGCAGCTTGGAGGCTAGCGGGGTAGGCACAGATACGCAGTATTTT. Protein product: CASSLEASGVGTDTQYF.